This T cell receptor (beta chain) was identified during a study of blood T cell repertoires in COVID-19. Study in general: Some COVID-19 samples were acute and others convalescent; all came from the United States, Italy and Spain. T cells, B-cell-depleted T cells, or PBMCs provided the cDNA or gDNA that served as material.

Authors' data handling: Counts of nucleated cells, estimated from reference gene primer amplification, were obtained. The method was immunoSEQ multiplex PCR; TCRdb's version includes in-frame clones alone and lacks a portion of them. The DNA was the basis for D and trimming; V, J and clone size are from that table. Among over 250,000 clones listed, 89% were seen once. Trimming removed 4 bases from V and 6 bases from J; junction bases left unmatched: 8. The CDR3 contains 14 residues. Germline assignment: CDR1 SGHTA and CDR2 FQGTGA. The chain employs TRBV7-3 and TRBJ1-2; 7 positions agree with TRBD1. This clonotype was sampled from a man between 45 and 60 years old with acute or convalescent COVID-19. The specimen was peripheral blood. The CDR3 region has the DNA TGTGCCAGCAGCTCGAACAGGGGTGTAAATGGCTACACCTTC. It yields the protein CASSSNRGVNGYTF.